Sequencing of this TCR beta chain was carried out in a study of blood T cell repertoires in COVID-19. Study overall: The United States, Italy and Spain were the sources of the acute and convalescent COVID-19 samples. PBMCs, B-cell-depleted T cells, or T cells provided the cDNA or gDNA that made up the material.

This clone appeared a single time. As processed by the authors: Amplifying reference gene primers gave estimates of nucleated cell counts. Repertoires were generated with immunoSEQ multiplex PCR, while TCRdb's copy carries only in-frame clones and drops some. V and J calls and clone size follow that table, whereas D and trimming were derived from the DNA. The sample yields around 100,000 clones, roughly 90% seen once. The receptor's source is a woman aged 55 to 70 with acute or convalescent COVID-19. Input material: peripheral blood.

CDR3 loop: CASSFREGTEAFF. The CDR3 DNA reads as TGCGCCAGCAGCTTCAGGGAGGGCACTGAAGCTTTCTTT. The J gene is TRBJ1-1, the V gene TRBV5-1; D may be TRBD1 (5 bases). V dropped 2 bases and J dropped 4 bases, with 9 bases sitting between them. CDR1 SGHRS and CDR2 YFSETQ come from the germline V gene. The CDR3 sequence is 13 residues long.